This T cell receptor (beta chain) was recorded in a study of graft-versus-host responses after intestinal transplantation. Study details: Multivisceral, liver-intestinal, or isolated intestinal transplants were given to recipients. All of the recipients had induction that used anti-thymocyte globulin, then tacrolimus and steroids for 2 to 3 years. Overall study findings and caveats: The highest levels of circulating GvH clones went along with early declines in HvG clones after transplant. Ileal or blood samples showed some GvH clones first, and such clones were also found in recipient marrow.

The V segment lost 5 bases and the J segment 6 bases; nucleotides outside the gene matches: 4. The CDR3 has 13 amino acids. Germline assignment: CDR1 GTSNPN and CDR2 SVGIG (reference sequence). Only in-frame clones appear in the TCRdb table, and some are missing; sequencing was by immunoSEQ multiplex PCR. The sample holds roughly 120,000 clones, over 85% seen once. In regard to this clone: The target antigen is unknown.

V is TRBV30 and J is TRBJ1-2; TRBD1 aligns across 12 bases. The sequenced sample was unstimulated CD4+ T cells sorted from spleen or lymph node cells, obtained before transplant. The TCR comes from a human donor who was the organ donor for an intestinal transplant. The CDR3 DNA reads TGTGCCTGGGTGGGACAGGGGGCGCATGGCTACACCTTC. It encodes CAWVGQGAHGYTF.